The 5 T cell receptor beta chains reported below all come from one sample, sequenced in a study of cytomegalovirus exposure and HLA in healthy donors. Amplification used 60 Vbeta primers and 13 Jbeta primers. Assay used: immunoSEQ multiplex PCR; TCRdb lists only in-frame clones, some missing. Counted here are 150,000 or so clones, more than 80% occurring once; the ten biggest clones make up roughly 5.2%. The sample consisted of PBMCs. These receptors all stem from a young woman in good health and CMV-seropositive.

A single count supports this clone. The V call is TRBV20-1, the J call TRBJ2-7, with D possibly matching TRBD1 (5 bases). This CDR3 is built from 11 residues. Germline V gene lookup returns CDR1 DFQATT and CDR2 SNEGSKA (reference sequence). V was pared by 6 bases and J by 4 bases, with 10 bases between. In DNA, the CDR3 is TGCAGTGCCCCCTACAGGTACGAGCAGTACTTC. This gives the protein CSAPYRYEQYF.

The CDR3 loop reads CASSSQGLGGTEAFF. The CDR3 bases are TGTGCCAGCAGCTCACAGGGTTTGGGTGGAACTGAAGCTTTCTTT. The chain carries TRBV7-8 and TRBJ1-1, with a tentative D call TRBD1 (6 bases). Trimming shortened V by 4 bases and J by 5 bases, and 17 bases separated the two germline ends. CDR1 and CDR2 (germline): SGHVS, FQNEAQ. The CDR3 has 15 residues.

The chain combines TRBV29-1 with TRBJ2-7; 8 bases are a match to TRBD1. The J segment lost 6 bases and the V segment lost 1 base, leaving 11 bases of the junction unmatched. Germline values: CDR1 SQVTM, CDR2 ANQGSEA. This CDR3 has 15 amino acids. This chain's CDR3 is CSVEVGTRTGSEQYF. Here the CDR3 DNA reads TGCAGCGTTGAAGTTGGAACTAGGACAGGGTCCGAGCAGTACTTC.

This sequence joins TRBV5-1 and TRBJ1-4; the D gene is possibly TRBD1 (5 bases). V was shortened by 4 bases and J by 4 bases, with 14 bases between the two germline ends. CDR3 length: 15 residues. Per the germline V gene, CDR1 is SGHRS and CDR2 is YFSETQ. CDR3: CASSEPGSGNEKLFF. CDR3 coding DNA: TGCGCCAGCAGCGAACCAGGGTCGGGTAATGAAAAACTGTTTTTT.

V is TRBV6-6 and J is TRBJ1-4, with a weak D call TRBD1 (5 bases). The CDR3 is 14 residues long. V was pared by 6 bases and J by 4 bases, with 12 bases between. Germline CDR1 MNHNY, CDR2 SVGAGI (reference sequence). CDR3 sequence (DNA): TGTGCCAGCAGAAGGGGACTTTTTAATGAAAAACTGTTTTTT. This sequence encodes CASRRGLFNEKLFF.